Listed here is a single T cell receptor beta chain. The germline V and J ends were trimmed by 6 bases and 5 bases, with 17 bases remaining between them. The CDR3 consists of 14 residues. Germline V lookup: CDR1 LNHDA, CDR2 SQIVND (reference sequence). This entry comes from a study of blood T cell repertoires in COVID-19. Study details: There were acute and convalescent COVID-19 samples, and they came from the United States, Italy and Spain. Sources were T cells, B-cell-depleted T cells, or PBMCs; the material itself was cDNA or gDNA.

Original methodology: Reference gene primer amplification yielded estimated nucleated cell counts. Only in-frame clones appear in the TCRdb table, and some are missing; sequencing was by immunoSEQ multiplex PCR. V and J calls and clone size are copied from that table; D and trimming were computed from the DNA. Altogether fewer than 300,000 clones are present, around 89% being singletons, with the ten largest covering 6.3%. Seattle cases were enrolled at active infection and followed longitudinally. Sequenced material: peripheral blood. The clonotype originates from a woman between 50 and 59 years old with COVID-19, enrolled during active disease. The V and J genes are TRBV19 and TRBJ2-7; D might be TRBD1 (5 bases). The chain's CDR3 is CASSQSGRRNEQYF. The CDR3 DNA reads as TGTGCCAGTAGCCAATCAGGGCGAAGGAACGAGCAGTACTTC.